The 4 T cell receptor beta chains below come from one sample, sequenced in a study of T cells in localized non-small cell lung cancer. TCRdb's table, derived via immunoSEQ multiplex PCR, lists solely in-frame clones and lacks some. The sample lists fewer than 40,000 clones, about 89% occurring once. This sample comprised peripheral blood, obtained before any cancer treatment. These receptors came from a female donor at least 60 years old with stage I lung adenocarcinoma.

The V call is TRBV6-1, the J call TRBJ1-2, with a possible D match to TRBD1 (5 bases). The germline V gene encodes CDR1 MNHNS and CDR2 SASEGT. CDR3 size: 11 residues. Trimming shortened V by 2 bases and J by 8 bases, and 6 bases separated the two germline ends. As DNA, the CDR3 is TGTGCCAGCAGTGAACAGGGAGGCTACACCTTC. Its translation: CASSEQGGYTF.

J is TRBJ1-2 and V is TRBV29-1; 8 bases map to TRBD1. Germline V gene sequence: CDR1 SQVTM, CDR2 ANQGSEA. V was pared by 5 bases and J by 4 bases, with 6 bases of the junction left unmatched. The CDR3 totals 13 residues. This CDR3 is CSVPHTGGYGYTF. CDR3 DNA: TGCAGCGTTCCCCATACAGGGGGCTATGGCTACACCTTC. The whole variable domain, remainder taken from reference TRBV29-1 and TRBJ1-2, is SAVISQKPSRDICQRGTSLTIQCQVDSQVTMMFWYRQQPGQSLTLIATANQGSEATYESGFVIDKFPISRPNLTFSTLTVSNMSPEDSSIYLCSVPHTGGYGYTFGSGTRLTVV.

The CDR3 DNA sequence: TGTGCCAGCAGCTTCCCTTCGCACACCGGGGAGCTGTTTTTT. Encoded protein: CASSFPSHTGELFF. The rearrangement uses TRBV7-9 and TRBJ2-2; D uncertain. Deletions cut 3 bases from V and 3 bases from J, with 8 bases between. CDR3 length equals 14 residues. The V gene's germline CDR1 is SEHNR and CDR2 FQNEAQ (reference sequence).

This CDR3 reads CASSVTGGTDETQYF. The CDR3 DNA reads TGTGCCAGCAGCGTGACAGGGGGCACTGACGAGACCCAGTACTTC. V is TRBV9 and J is TRBJ2-5, with 10 bases matching TRBD1. Germline values: CDR1 SGDLS, CDR2 YYNGEE. This CDR3 region has 15 residues. Trimming at V came to 2 bases and at J to 5 bases, leaving 6 bases not matched to a gene.